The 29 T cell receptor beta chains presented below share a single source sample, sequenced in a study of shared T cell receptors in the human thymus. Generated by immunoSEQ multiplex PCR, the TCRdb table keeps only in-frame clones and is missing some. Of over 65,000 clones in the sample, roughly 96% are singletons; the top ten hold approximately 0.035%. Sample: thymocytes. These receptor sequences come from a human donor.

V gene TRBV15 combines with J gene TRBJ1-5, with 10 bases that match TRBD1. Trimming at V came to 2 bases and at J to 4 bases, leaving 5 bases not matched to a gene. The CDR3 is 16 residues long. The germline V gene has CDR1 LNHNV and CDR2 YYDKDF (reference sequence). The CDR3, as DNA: TGTGCCACCAGCAGATCGGGACAGGGGTTGAATCAGCCCCAGCATTTT. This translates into CATSRSGQGLNQPQHF.

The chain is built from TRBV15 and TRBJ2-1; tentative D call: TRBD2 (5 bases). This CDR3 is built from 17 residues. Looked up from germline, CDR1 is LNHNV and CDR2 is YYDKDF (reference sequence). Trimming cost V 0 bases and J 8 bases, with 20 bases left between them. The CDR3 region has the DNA TGTGCCACCAGCAGAGATAGCCGACTAACCCGCAAGGATGAGCAGTTCTTC. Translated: CATSRDSRLTRKDEQFF.

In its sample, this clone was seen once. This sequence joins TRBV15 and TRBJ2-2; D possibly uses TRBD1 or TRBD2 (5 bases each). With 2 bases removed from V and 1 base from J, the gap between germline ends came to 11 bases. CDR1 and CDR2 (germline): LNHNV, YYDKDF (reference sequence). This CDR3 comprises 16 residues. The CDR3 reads CATSRQGPGNTGELFF. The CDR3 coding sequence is TGTGCCACCAGCAGACAGGGACCCGGGAACACCGGGGAGCTGTTTTTT.

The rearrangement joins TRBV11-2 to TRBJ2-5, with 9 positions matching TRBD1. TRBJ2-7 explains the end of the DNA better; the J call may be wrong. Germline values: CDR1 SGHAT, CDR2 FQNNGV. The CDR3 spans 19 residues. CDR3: CASSFDRGALGSRSYEQYF. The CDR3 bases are TGTGCCAGCAGCTTTGACAGGGGGGCCCTCGGTAGCCGCTCCTACGAGCAGTACTTC.

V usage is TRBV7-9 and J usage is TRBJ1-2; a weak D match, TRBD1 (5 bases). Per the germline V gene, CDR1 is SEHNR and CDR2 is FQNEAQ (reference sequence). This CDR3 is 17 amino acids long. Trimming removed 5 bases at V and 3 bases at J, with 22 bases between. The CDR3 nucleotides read TGTGCCAGCAGCCCACGGGAGAGGGGCCGCTCCCACTATGGCTACACCTTC. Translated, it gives CASSPRERGRSHYGYTF.

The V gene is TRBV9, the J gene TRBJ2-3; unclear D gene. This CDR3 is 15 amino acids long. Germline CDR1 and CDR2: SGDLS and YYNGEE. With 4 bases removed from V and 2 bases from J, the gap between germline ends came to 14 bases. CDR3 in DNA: TGTGCCAGCAGCCCAGGACCTCTACCCACAGATACGCAGTATTTT. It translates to CASSPGPLPTDTQYF. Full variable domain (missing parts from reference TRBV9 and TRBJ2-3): DSGVTQTPKHLITATGQRVTLRCSPRSGDLSVYWYQQSLDQGLQFLIQYYNGEERAKGNILERFSAQQFPDLHSELNLSSLELGDSALYFCASSPGPLPTDTQYFGPGTRLTVL.

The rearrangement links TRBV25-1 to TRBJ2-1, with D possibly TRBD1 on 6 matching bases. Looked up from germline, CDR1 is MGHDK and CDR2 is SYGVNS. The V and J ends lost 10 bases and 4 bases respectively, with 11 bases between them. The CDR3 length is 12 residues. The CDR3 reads CATLGGYNEQFF. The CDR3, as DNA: TGTGCCACCTTAGGGGGATACAATGAGCAGTTCTTC.

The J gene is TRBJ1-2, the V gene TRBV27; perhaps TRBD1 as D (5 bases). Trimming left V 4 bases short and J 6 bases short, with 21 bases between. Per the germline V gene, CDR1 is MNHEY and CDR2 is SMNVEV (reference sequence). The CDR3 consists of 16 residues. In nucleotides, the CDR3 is TGTGCCAGCAGTTCCTTGCCGTGGGGCAGCTCCGATGGCTACACCTTC. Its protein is CASSSLPWGSSDGYTF.

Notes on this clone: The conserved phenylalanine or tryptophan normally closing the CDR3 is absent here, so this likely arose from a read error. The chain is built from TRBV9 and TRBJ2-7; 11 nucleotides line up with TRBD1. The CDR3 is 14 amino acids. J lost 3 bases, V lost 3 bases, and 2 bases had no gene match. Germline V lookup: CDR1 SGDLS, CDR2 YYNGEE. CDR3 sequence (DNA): TGTGCCAGCAGCGGCGGGACAGGGGGCTACGAGCAGTACCTC. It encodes CASSGGTGGYEQYL.

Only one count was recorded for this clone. CDR3 sequence reads: CAWGAGRNNQPQHF. The CDR3, as DNA: TGTGCCTGGGGTGCGGGGCGGAACAATCAGCCCCAGCATTTT. This sequence joins TRBV30 and TRBJ1-5, with D maybe TRBD1 (5 bases). V lost 5 bases to trimming and J lost 3 bases, with 14 bases between them. The CDR3 length is 14 residues. Germline CDR1 reads GTSNPN; CDR2 reads SVGIG (reference sequence).

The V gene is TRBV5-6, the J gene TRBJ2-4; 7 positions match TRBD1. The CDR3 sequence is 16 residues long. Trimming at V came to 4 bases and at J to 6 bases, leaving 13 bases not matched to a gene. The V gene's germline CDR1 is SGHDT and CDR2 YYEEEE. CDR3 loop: CASSRGQVAHTNIQYF. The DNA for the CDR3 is TGTGCCAGCAGCCGTGGACAGGTCGCTCACACAAACATTCAGTACTTC.

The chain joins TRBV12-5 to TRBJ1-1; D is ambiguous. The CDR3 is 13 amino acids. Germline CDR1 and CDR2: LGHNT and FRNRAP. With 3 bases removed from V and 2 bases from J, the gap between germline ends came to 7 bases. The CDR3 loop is CASGLMVNTEAFF. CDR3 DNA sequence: TGTGCTAGTGGTTTAATGGTAAACACTGAAGCTTTCTTT.

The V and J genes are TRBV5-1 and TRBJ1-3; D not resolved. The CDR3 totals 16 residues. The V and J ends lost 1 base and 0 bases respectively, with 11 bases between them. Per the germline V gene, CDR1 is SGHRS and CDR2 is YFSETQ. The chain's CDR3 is CASSLPPPSSGNTIYF. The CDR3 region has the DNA TGCGCCAGCAGCTTGCCACCCCCAAGCTCTGGAAACACCATATATTTT.

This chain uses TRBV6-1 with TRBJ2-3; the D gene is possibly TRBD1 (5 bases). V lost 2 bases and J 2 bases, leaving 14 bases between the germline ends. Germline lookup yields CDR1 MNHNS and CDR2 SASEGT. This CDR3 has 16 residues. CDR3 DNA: TGTGCCAGCAGTGAAATAGTGACAGACCTCACAGATACGCAGTATTTT. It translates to CASSEIVTDLTDTQYF.

Here the CDR3 DNA reads TGTGCCAGTAGTATGCGGTCCCGATCTGGAAACACCATATATTTT. Translating gives CASSMRSRSGNTIYF. The chain joins TRBV19 to TRBJ1-3; the D is unclear. V shed 3 bases and J shed 1 base, with 10 bases lying between them. Germline CDR1 is LNHDA and CDR2 is SQIVND (reference sequence). The CDR3 sequence is 15 residues long. The whole variable domain, filled in from reference TRBV19 and TRBJ1-3, reads DGGITQSPKYLFRKEGQNVTLSCEQNLNHDAMYWYRQDPGQGLRLIYYSQIVNDFQKGDIAEGYSVSREKKESFPLTVTSAQKNPTAFYLCASSMRSRSGNTIYFGEGSWLTVV.

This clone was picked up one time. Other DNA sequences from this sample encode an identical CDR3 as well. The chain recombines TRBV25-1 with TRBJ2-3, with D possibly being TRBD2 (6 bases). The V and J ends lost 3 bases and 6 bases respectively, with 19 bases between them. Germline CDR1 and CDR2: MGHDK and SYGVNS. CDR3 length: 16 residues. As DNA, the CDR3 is TGTGCCAGCAGTGAGGGTGGTAGGAGGGCATGGGATACGCAGTATTTT. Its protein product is CASSEGGRRAWDTQYF. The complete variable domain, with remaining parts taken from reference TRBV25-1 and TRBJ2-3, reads EADIYQTPRYLVIGTGKKITLECSQTMGHDKMYWYQQDPGMELHLIHYSYGVNSTEKGDLSSESTVSRIRTEHFPLTLESARPSHTSQYLCASSEGGRRAWDTQYFGPGTRLTVL.

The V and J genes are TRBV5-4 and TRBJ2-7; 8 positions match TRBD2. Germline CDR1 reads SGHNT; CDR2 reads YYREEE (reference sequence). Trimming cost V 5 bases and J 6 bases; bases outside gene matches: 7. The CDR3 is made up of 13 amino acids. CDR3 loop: CASSTGTSGEQYF. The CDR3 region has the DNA TGTGCCAGCAGTACCGGGACTAGTGGCGAGCAGTACTTC.

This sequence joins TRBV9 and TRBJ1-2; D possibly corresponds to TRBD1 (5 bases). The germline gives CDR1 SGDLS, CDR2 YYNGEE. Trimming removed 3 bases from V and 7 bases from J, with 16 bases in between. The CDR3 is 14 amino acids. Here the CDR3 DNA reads TGTGCCAGCAGCGGCTGGGGGGGAGGGTTTGGCTACACCTTC. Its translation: CASSGWGGGFGYTF.

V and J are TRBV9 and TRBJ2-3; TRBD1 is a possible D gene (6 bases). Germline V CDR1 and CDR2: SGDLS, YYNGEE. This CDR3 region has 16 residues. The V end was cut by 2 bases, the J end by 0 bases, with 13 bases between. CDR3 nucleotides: TGTGCCAGCAGCGTGTCCAGGGGCTATAGCACAGATACGCAGTATTTT. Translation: CASSVSRGYSTDTQYF. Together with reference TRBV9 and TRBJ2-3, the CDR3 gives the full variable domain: DSGVTQTPKHLITATGQRVTLRCSPRSGDLSVYWYQQSLDQGLQFLIQYYNGEERAKGNILERFSAQQFPDLHSELNLSSLELGDSALYFCASSVSRGYSTDTQYFGPGTRLTVL.

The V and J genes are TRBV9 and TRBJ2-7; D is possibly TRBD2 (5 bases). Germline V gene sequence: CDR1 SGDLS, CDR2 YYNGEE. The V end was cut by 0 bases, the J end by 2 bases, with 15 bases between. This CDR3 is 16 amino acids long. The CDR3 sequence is CASSVVPVGDPYEQYF. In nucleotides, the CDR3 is TGTGCCAGCAGCGTAGTCCCTGTGGGAGACCCCTACGAGCAGTACTTC.

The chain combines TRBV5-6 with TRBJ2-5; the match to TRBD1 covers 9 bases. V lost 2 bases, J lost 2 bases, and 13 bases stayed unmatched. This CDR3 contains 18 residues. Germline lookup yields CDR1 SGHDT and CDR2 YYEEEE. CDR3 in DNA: TGTGCCAGCAGCTTTACAGGGGGCTTAGGATGGCGTCAAGAGACCCAGTACTTC. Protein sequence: CASSFTGGLGWRQETQYF.

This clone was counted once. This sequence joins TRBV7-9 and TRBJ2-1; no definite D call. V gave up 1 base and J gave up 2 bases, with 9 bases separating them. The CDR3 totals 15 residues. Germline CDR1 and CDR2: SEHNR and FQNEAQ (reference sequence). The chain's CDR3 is CASSLVRPAYNEQFF. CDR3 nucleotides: TGTGCCAGCAGCTTAGTTCGCCCGGCCTACAATGAGCAGTTCTTC.

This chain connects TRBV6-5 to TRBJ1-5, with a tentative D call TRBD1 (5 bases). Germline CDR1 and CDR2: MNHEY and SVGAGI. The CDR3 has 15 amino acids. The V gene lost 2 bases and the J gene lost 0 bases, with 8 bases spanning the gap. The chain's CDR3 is CASSYHGGSNQPQHF. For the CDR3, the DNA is TGTGCCAGCAGTTACCATGGGGGTAGCAATCAGCCCCAGCATTTT.

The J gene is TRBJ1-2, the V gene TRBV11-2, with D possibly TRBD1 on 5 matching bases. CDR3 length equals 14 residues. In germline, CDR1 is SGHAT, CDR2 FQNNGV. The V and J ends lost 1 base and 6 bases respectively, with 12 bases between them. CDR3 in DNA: TGTGCCAGCAGCTTAGGGACCGGGGCCGATGGCTACACCTTC. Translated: CASSLGTGADGYTF. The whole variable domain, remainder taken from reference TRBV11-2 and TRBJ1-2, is EAGVAQSPRYKIIEKRQSVAFWCNPISGHATLYWYQQILGQGPKLLIQFQNNGVVDDSQLPKDRFSAERLKGVDSTLKIQPAKLEDSAVYLCASSLGTGADGYTFGSGTRLTVV.

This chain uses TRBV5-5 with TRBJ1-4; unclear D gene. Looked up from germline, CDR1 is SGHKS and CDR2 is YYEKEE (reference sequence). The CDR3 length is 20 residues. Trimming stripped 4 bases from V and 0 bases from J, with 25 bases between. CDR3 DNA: TGTGCCAGCAGCCGATGGAACAGCCGCTTCTCCGTTGCAACTAATGAAAAACTGTTTTTT. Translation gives CASSRWNSRFSVATNEKLFF.

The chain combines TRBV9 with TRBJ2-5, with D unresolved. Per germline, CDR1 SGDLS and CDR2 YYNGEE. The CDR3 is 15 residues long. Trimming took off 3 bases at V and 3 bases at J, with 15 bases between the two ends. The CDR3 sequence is CASSGAEASEETQYF. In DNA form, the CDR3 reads TGTGCCAGCAGCGGAGCCGAGGCTAGTGAAGAGACCCAGTACTTC.

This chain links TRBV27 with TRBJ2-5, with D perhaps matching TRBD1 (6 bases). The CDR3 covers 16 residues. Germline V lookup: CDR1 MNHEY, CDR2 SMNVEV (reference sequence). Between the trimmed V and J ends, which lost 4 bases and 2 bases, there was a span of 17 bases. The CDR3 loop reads CASSYKMTGIQETQYF. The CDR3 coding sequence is TGTGCCAGCAGTTACAAGATGACAGGCATTCAAGAGACCCAGTACTTC.

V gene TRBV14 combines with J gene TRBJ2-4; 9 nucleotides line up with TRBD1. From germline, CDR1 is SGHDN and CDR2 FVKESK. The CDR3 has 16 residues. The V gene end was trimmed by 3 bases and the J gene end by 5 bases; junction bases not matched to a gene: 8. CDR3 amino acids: CASSHDTGGPENIQYF. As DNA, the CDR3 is TGTGCCAGCAGCCATGATACAGGGGGCCCGGAAAACATTCAGTACTTC.

CDR3 in amino acids: CSARDHYEQYF. CDR3 sequence (DNA): TGCAGCGCCCGGGACCACTACGAGCAGTACTTC. This chain joins TRBV29-1 and TRBJ2-7; TRBD1 or TRBD2 may be the D gene (5 bases each). Germline V gene lookup returns CDR1 SQVTM and CDR2 ANQGSEA. CDR3 length equals 11 residues. The V end lost 7 bases, the J end lost 3 bases, and 10 bases lay between the germline ends.